Listed below are T cell receptor beta chains from one sample, sequenced in a study of spatial heterogeneity in lung cancer. TCRdb reanalysed the 5' RACE reads using MiXCR and keeps one entry per CDR3 protein. This repertoire shows thousands of distinct CDR3 sequences, 26% found once; its top ten account for about 24%. Sequencing was performed on lung tumor tissue, taken at surgery. Every receptor here comes from a male donor with early-stage non-small cell lung cancer. CDR3s include the opening cysteine and the closing phenylalanine or tryptophan. The D gene is left open where the match is weak. Not every row has a clone size; where given, it reads once, few, many or a size class.

j_call | clone_size | v_call | d_call | cdr3_aa | cdr3_nt
TRBJ2-2 | medium-sized | TRBV5-1 | - | CASRVNFGTSNTGELFF | TGCGCCAGCAGGGTTAATTTCGGGACATCGAACACCGGGGAGCTGTTTTTT
TRBJ2-2 | - | TRBV7-9 | TRBD1 | CASSSGQMNTGELFF | TGTGCCAGCAGCTCGGGACAGATGAACACCGGGGAGCTGTTTTTT
TRBJ1-5 | few | TRBV6-1 | - | CASSEDGGWGSNQPQHF | TGTGCCAGCAGTGAAGACGGGGGTTGGGGGAGCAATCAGCCCCAGCATTTT
TRBJ1-1 | medium-sized | TRBV4-2 | - | CASSQLSSGGSEAFF | TGTGCCAGCAGCCAATTAAGTTCCGGGGGGAGCGAAGCTTTCTTT
TRBJ2-1 | medium-sized | TRBV6-1 | TRBD2 | CASSEGLAGGYNEQFF | TGTGCCAGCAGTGAAGGATTAGCGGGAGGATACAATGAGCAGTTCTTC
TRBJ2-1 | many | TRBV20-1 | - | CSARDLRRGTSYNEQFF | TGCAGTGCTAGAGATCTGAGACGAGGGACCAGCTACAATGAGCAGTTCTTC
TRBJ1-1 | medium-sized | TRBV7-6 | - | CASSSGQLNTEAFF | TGTGCCAGCAGCTCAGGACAGCTGAACACTGAAGCTTTCTTT
TRBJ2-2 | medium-sized | TRBV5-1 | TRBD2 | CASSWTSGNTGELFF | TGCGCCAGCAGCTGGACTAGCGGGAACACCGGGGAGCTGTTTTTT
TRBJ2-7 | large | TRBV12-3/TRBV12-4 | - | CASSLITYEQYF | TGTGCCAGCAGTTTAATTACCTACGAGCAGTACTTC
TRBJ2-1 | - | TRBV5-1 | TRBD2 | CASSYGGSDEQFF | TGCGCCAGCAGCTACGGCGGGAGCGATGAGCAGTTCTTC
TRBJ2-1 | - | TRBV29-1 | TRBD2 | CSAIQREFSNEQFF | TGCAGCGCCATACAGCGGGAGTTTAGCAATGAGCAGTTCTTC
TRBJ1-2 | medium-sized | TRBV12-3/TRBV12-4 | - | CASSSGFGYTF | TGTGCCAGCAGTTCGGGATTCGGCTACACCTTC
TRBJ2-1 | many | TRBV7-8 | TRBD2 | CASSLLAEQFF | TGTGCCAGCAGCCTACTAGCGGAGCAGTTCTTC
TRBJ2-1 | medium-sized | TRBV6-6 | - | CASSYSRQESQDEQFF | TGTGCCAGCAGTTACTCGCGACAGGAAAGTCAGGATGAGCAGTTCTTC
TRBJ1-3 | many | TRBV30 | - | CAERTGIFSGNTIYF | TGTGCCGAGAGGACCGGGATTTTCTCTGGAAACACCATATATTTT
TRBJ2-7 | medium-sized | TRBV20-1 | TRBD2 | CSARGFSGSYEQYF | TGCAGTGCTAGAGGATTTAGCGGGAGCTACGAGCAGTACTTC
TRBJ2-7 | - | TRBV20-1 | TRBD2 | CSARDKSSGRLGEQYF | TGCAGTGCTAGAGATAAGTCTAGCGGGAGACTGGGCGAGCAGTACTTC
TRBJ2-3 | - | TRBV3-1 | TRBD2 | CASSPSKTSASTDTLYF | TGTGCCAGCAGCCCCTCGAAGACTAGCGCGAGCACAGATACGCTGTATTTT
TRBJ2-7 | - | TRBV10-2 | TRBD1 | CASSEQGDEQYF | TGCGCCAGCAGTGAACAGGGGGACGAGCAGTACTTC
TRBJ1-2 | many | TRBV4-1 | - | CASSQLNMQGGSYGYTF | TGCGCCAGCAGCCAACTCAACATGCAGGGAGGGAGCTATGGCTACACCTTC
TRBJ2-5 | many | TRBV5-1 | - | CASSLDGEETQYF | TGCGCCAGCAGCTTGGACGGGGAAGAGACCCAGTACTTC
TRBJ2-7 | - | TRBV6-5 | TRBD1 | CASSPYGQDEQYF | TGTGCCAGCAGCCCCTATGGACAGGACGAGCAGTACTTC
TRBJ1-1 | few | TRBV5-5 | - | CASSFSAGETEAFF | TGTGCCAGCAGCTTTTCAGCTGGGGAAACTGAAGCTTTCTTT
TRBJ2-7 | - | TRBV20-1 | - | CSAREAQKVYEQYF | TGCAGTGCTAGAGAAGCGCAAAAGGTCTACGAGCAGTACTTC
TRBJ2-7 | - | TRBV30 | TRBD2 | CAWSPGGSYEQYF | TGTGCCTGGAGTCCGGGAGGGTCCTACGAGCAGTACTTC
TRBJ2-6 | many | TRBV10-3 | - | CAISGDSFDVLTF | TGTGCCATCAGTGGGGATTCATTCGACGTCCTGACTTTC
TRBJ2-2 | medium-sized | TRBV28 | - | CASSFGHRATGELFF | TGTGCCAGCAGTTTTGGTCACAGGGCCACCGGGGAGCTGTTTTTT
TRBJ1-1 | medium-sized | TRBV4-1 | - | CASSQESWGRNTEAFF | TGCGCCAGCAGCCAAGAGTCGTGGGGTCGCAACACTGAAGCTTTCTTT
TRBJ1-2 | medium-sized | TRBV4-1 | - | CASSQMGRSDGYTF | TGCGCCAGCAGCCAAATGGGCAGGAGCGATGGCTACACCTTC
TRBJ2-3 | - | TRBV7-7 | TRBD2 | CASSFSAGGVDTQYF | TGTGCTAGCAGCTTTTCTGCGGGAGGGGTAGATACGCAGTATTTT
TRBJ2-1 | - | TRBV18 | - | CASSPTAGYQNEQFF | TGTGCCAGCTCACCCACTGCCGGGTATCAAAATGAGCAGTTCTTC
TRBJ2-3 | many | TRBV28 | TRBD2 | CASRLAGSADTQYF | TGTGCCAGCAGGCTAGCGGGAAGTGCAGATACGCAGTATTTT
TRBJ2-7 | medium-sized | TRBV16 | TRBD1 | CASRDRAGEQYF | TGTGCCAGCCGAGACAGGGCCGGCGAGCAGTACTTC
TRBJ2-3 | many | TRBV12-3/TRBV12-4 | TRBD2 | CASSYGTSGRADTQYF | TGTGCCAGCAGTTATGGGACTAGCGGGAGGGCAGATACGCAGTATTTT
TRBJ1-3 | medium-sized | TRBV29-1 | - | CSVGGGTPGNTIYF | TGCAGCGTCGGAGGGGGGACCCCTGGAAACACCATATATTTT
TRBJ1-1 | - | TRBV5-1 | - | CASSLDRVTEAFF | TGCGCCAGCAGCTTGGACAGGGTCACTGAAGCTTTCTTT
TRBJ2-3 | few | TRBV30 | - | CAWSAMGMRDTQYF | TGTGCCTGGAGTGCTATGGGGATGCGAGATACGCAGTATTTT
TRBJ2-2 | - | TRBV2 | - | CASSDQGLNTGELFF | TGTGCCAGCAGTGATCAGGGACTGAACACCGGGGAGCTGTTTTTT
TRBJ2-2 | - | TRBV7-6 | TRBD2 | CASSPWREAYTGELFF | TGTGCCAGCAGCCCCTGGCGGGAGGCCTACACCGGGGAGCTGTTTTTT
TRBJ2-5 | - | TRBV5-1 | TRBD2 | CASSPRRGLAGASIETQYF | TGCGCCAGCAGCCCTCGTAGGGGACTAGCGGGAGCTTCAATTGAGACCCAGTACTTC
TRBJ2-6 | - | TRBV18 | - | CASSRASGANVLTF | TGTGCCAGCTCACGGGCCTCTGGGGCCAACGTCCTGACTTTC
TRBJ2-5 | many | TRBV5-1 | TRBD2 | CASSQRERETQYF | TGCGCCAGCAGCCAGCGGGAGAGGGAGACCCAGTACTTC
TRBJ1-2 | medium-sized | TRBV6-5 | TRBD1 | CASSYLGQGGIANYGYTF | TGTGCCAGCAGTTACTTGGGACAGGGGGGGATAGCTAACTATGGCTACACCTTC
TRBJ1-5 | medium-sized | TRBV28 | - | CASSIPRRNQPQHF | TGTGCCAGCAGCATTCCTCGGCGTAATCAGCCCCAGCATTTT
TRBJ2-7 | medium-sized | TRBV27 | TRBD2 | CASSLGLGLAGYEQYF | TGTGCCAGCAGTTTGGGGTTAGGTCTAGCGGGTTACGAGCAGTACTTC
TRBJ2-5 | medium-sized | TRBV5-4 | TRBD2 | CASSFGGSHQETQYF | TGTGCCAGCAGCTTCGGGGGGAGTCACCAAGAGACCCAGTACTTC
TRBJ1-5 | many | TRBV3-1 | - | CASSQGVQPQHF | TGTGCCAGCAGCCAAGGGGTGCAGCCCCAGCATTTT
TRBJ2-3 | few | TRBV2 | TRBD2 | CASERAGVGTDTQYF | TGTGCCAGCGAAAGAGCGGGAGTTGGGACAGATACGCAGTATTTT
TRBJ2-5 | few | TRBV5-1 | - | CASSLEGSQYF | TGCGCCAGCAGCTTGGAGGGGAGCCAGTACTTC
TRBJ1-1 | medium-sized | TRBV12-3/TRBV12-4 | - | CASSFSTGRGTEAFF | TGTGCCAGCAGTTTCTCTACAGGGCGGGGCACTGAAGCTTTCTTT
TRBJ1-2 | medium-sized | TRBV7-9 | - | CASSATEGYTF | TGTGCCAGCAGCGCGACGGAGGGCTACACCTTC